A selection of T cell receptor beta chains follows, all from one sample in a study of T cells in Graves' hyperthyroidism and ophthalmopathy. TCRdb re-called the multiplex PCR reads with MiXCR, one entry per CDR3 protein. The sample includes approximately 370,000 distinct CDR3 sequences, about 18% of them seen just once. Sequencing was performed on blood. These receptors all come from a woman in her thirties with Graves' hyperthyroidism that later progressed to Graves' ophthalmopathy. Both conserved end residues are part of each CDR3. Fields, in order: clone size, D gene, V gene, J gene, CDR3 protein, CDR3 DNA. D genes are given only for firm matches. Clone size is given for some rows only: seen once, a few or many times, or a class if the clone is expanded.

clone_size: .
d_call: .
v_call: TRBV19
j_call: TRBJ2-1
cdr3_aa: CASRGRMRGNNEQFF
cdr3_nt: TGTGCCAGTAGGGGACGTATGAGGGGAAACAATGAGCAGTTCTTC

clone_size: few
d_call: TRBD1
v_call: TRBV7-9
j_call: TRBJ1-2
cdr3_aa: CASSSTGSTGWGYTF
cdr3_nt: TGTGCCAGCAGCTCGACAGGGTCTACGGGGTGGGGCTACACCTTC

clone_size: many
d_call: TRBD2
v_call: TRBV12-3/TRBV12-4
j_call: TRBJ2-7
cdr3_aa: CASSFSGGSEQYF
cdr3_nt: TGTGCCAGCAGTTTTTCCGGGGGGAGCGAGCAGTACTTC

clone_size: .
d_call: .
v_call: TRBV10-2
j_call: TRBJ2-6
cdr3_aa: CAISPEAGANVLTF
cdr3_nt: TGCGCCATCTCGCCGGAGGCTGGGGCCAACGTCCTGACTTTC

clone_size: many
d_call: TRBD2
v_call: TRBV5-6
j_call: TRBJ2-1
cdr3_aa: CASSLVASGIVNEQFF
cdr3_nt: TGTGCCAGCAGCTTGGTCGCTAGCGGGATAGTAAATGAGCAGTTCTTC

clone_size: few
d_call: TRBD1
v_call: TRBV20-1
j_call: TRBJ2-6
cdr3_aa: CSASRQGVLHGANVLTF
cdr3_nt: TGCAGTGCTAGTAGGCAGGGGGTCTTGCATGGGGCCAACGTCCTGACTTTC

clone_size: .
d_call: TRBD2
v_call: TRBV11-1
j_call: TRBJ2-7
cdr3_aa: CASSSSGLAGYEQYF
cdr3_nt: TGTGCCAGCAGCTCCTCGGGACTAGCGGGCTACGAGCAGTACTTC

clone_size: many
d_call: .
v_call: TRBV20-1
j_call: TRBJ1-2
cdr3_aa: CSTSQSLGYGYTF
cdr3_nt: TGCAGTACCAGCCAGTCTTTGGGCTATGGCTACACCTTC

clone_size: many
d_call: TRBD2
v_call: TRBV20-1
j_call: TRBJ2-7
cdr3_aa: CSARGTSGRASYEQYF
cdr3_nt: TGCAGTGCTAGGGGAACTAGCGGGAGGGCCTCCTACGAGCAGTACTTC

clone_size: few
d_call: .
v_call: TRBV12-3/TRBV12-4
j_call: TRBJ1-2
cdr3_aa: CASTYAGGVNGYTF
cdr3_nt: TGTGCCAGCACCTACGCCGGGGGAGTCAATGGCTACACCTTC

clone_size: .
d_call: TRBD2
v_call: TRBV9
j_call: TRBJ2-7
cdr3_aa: CASSVDGTSVYEQYF
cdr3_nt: TGTGCCAGCAGCGTAGATGGGACTAGCGTATACGAGCAGTACTTC

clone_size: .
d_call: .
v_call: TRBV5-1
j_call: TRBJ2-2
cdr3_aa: CASSLYGGGPQWGGELFF
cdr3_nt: TGCGCCAGCAGCTTGTACGGCGGGGGCCCCCAGTGGGGCGGGGAGCTGTTTTTT

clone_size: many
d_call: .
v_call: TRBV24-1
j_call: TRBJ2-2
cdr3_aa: CATSDWDGNGELFF
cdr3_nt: TGTGCCACCAGTGATTGGGATGGAAACGGGGAGCTGTTTTTT

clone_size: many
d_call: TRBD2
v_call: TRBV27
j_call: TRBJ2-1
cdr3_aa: CASTPTGLAIYNEQFF
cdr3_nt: TGTGCCAGCACCCCAACGGGACTAGCGATCTACAATGAGCAGTTCTTC

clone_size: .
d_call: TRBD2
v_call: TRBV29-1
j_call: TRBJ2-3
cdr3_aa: CSVENPKKKRGASADTQYF
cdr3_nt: TGCAGCGTTGAAAACCCGAAAAAGAAGCGGGGGGCTAGCGCAGATACGCAGTATTTT

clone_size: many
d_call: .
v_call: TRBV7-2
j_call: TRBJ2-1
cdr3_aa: CASRVSSYNEQFF
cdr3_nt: TGTGCCAGCAGAGTGAGCTCCTACAATGAGCAGTTCTTC

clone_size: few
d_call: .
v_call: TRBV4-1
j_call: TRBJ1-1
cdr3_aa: CASRPNGGLGFTEAFF
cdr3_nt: TGCGCCAGCAGACCCAATGGGGGCTTAGGGTTTACTGAAGCTTTCTTT